The 28 T cell receptor beta chains in this list originate from one sample, sequenced in a study of early T cells in non-severe SARS-CoV-2 infection. TCRdb ran MiXCR on the 5' RACE reads and lists one entry per CDR3 protein. The sample has roughly 100,000 distinct CDR3 sequences, around 13% seen once. Sequences were obtained from whole blood. The source of these receptors is an adult who was a healthcare worker with PCR-confirmed SARS-CoV-2 infection or an uninfected control (not recorded which).

There are many counts of this clonotype. The V and J genes are TRBV3-1 and TRBJ2-4, with TRBD1 matching over 8 bases. J lost 15 bases, V lost 3 bases, and 4 bases had no gene match. Germline V gene lookup returns CDR1 LGHDT and CDR2 YNNKEL (reference sequence). The CDR3 is 11 residues long. As DNA, the CDR3 is TGTGCCAGCAGCCAGACAGGGGAACCGTACTTC. Residues: CASSQTGEPYF.

The rearrangement joins TRBV3-1 to TRBJ1-1; 9 bases are shared with TRBD1. The CDR3 loop spans 17 amino acids. The germline gives CDR1 LGHDT, CDR2 YNNKEL (reference sequence). The V segment lost 1 base and the J segment 2 bases; nucleotides outside the gene matches: 8. The CDR3 protein is CASSQGIPGQGNTEAFF. The CDR3 nucleotides are TGTGCCAGCAGCCAAGGGATTCCGGGACAGGGTAACACTGAAGCTTTCTTT.

The chain employs TRBV6-5 and TRBJ1-2; D remains unclear. V was trimmed by 3 bases and J by 3 bases, leaving 8 bases between them. The V gene's germline CDR1 is MNHEY and CDR2 SVGAGI. The CDR3 is made up of 13 amino acids. This CDR3 reads CASSYGQDYGYTF. The CDR3, as DNA: TGTGCCAGCAGTTATGGTCAGGACTATGGCTACACCTTC.

This clonotype was detected ten times or more. The chain combines TRBV10-2 with TRBJ1-5; D gene ambiguous. Germline CDR1 WSHSY, CDR2 SAAADI. Trimming left V 6 bases short and J 4 bases short, with 7 bases between. The CDR3 has 12 residues. The CDR3 loop is CASRKGNQPQHF. CDR3 bases: TGCGCCAGCAGGAAAGGGAATCAGCCCCAGCATTTT.

This clonotype was recorded a few times. The chain has TRBV9 and TRBJ2-3, with 9 bases identical to TRBD2. Germline CDR1 reads SGDLS; CDR2 reads YYNGEE. This CDR3 contains 15 residues. Germline trimming cut 4 bases from V and 1 base from J; bases unmatched to any gene: 4. The CDR3 region is CASSTPSGGTDTQYF. CDR3 nucleotide sequence: TGTGCCAGCAGCACCCCTAGCGGGGGCACAGATACGCAGTATTTT.

The gene calls are TRBV13 and TRBJ2-7; the match to TRBD2 covers 12 bases. V shed 5 bases, J shed 4 bases, and the junction held 12 bases outside the gene matches. The CDR3 contains 17 residues. Per germline, CDR1 PRHDT and CDR2 FYEKMQ (reference sequence). The CDR3 nucleotides read TGTGCCAGCAGCCCACATCACGGACTAGCGGGATGGTACGAGCAGTACTTC. Its protein is CASSPHHGLAGWYEQYF.

At least ten counts were recorded for this clonotype. The CDR3 region is CASSYQGSQPQHF. CDR3 nucleotide sequence: TGTGCCAGCAGTTACCAGGGCTCTCAGCCCCAGCATTTT. The chain couples TRBV6-2 or TRBV6-3 to TRBJ1-5; possibly TRBD1 for D (5 bases). Germline CDR1 reads MNHEY; CDR2 reads SVGEGT. Trimming took off 2 bases at V and 6 bases at J, with 8 bases between the two ends. The CDR3 length is 13 residues.

This clonotype appeared many times. The chain employs TRBV28 and TRBJ2-1, with 9 bases matching TRBD1. Germline CDR1 MDHEN, CDR2 SYDVKM. CDR3 length: 13 residues. V was pared by 2 bases and J by 8 bases, with 1 base of the junction left unmatched. The CDR3 sequence is CASSLRQGDEQFF. CDR3 coding DNA: TGTGCCAGCAGTTTACGACAGGGGGATGAGCAGTTCTTC.

This clonotype was seen a few times. This rearrangement joins TRBV20-1 to TRBJ2-7; D call uncertain. Germline-derived CDR1 and CDR2 are DFQATT and SNEGSKA (reference sequence). The germline V and J ends were trimmed by 5 bases and 4 bases, with 6 bases remaining between them. CDR3 length equals 10 residues. The CDR3 here is CSAGIYEQYF. CDR3 in DNA: TGCAGTGCTGGAATATACGAGCAGTACTTC.

This clonotype showed up many times. The rearrangement joins TRBV7-8 to TRBJ2-7; 9 positions match TRBD1. The junction had 10 bases not matched to a gene; V was cut back by 5 bases and J by 5 bases. In germline, CDR1 is SGHVS, CDR2 FQNEAQ. The CDR3 spans 15 residues. CDR3 region: CASSPRDRVKDEQYF. The CDR3 DNA is TGTGCCAGCAGCCCAAGGGACAGGGTCAAGGACGAGCAGTACTTC. The full variable domain, completed using reference TRBV7-8 and TRBJ2-7, is GAGVSQSPRYKVAKRGQDVALRCDPISGHVSLFWYQQALGQGPEFLTYFQNEAQLDKSGLPSDRFFAERPEGSVSTLKIQRTQQEDSAVYLCASSPRDRVKDEQYFGPGTRLTVT.

The J gene is TRBJ2-5, the V gene TRBV7-9, with 10 bases aligning to TRBD2. The CDR3 is made up of 17 amino acids. V lost 2 bases, J lost 5 bases, and 11 bases stayed unmatched. Germline V gene sequence: CDR1 SEHNR, CDR2 FQNEAQ (reference sequence). DNA for the CDR3: TGTGCCAGCAGCTTACGGCGGGCTAGCGGGAGAACGGAGACCCAGTACTTC. It codes for CASSLRRASGRTETQYF.

This clonotype occurred a few times. The chain combines TRBV3-1 with TRBJ2-3; 9 bases match TRBD2. V was clipped by 1 base and J by 1 base; unmatched bases: 3. CDR3 length: 16 residues. CDR1 LGHDT and CDR2 YNNKEL come from the germline V gene (reference sequence). CDR3 region: CASSQVRTSGTDTQYF. In DNA form, the CDR3 reads TGTGCCAGCAGCCAAGTCAGGACTAGCGGCACAGATACGCAGTATTTT.

This clonotype was found many times. This rearrangement joins TRBV6-2 or TRBV6-3 to TRBJ2-1; 8 positions match TRBD2. This CDR3 region has 13 residues. With V trimmed by 10 bases and J by 5 bases, 7 bases remained unmatched. Germline V gives CDR1 MNHEY, CDR2 SVGEGT. CDR3 in amino acids: CATGEREHNEQFF. CDR3 nucleotide sequence: TGTGCCACCGGGGAGCGGGAGCACAATGAGCAGTTCTTC.

This clonotype turned up a few times. The rearrangement joins TRBV20-1 to TRBJ2-1, with D maybe TRBD2 (6 bases). Trimming shortened V by 5 bases and J by 2 bases, and 16 bases separated the two germline ends. The CDR3 runs to 15 residues. CDR1 is DFQATT, CDR2 SNEGSKA, per germline (reference sequence). The CDR3 sequence: CSAGPMGGTYNEQFF. CDR3 in DNA: TGCAGTGCTGGCCCAATGGGAGGAACCTACAATGAGCAGTTCTTC.

The chain employs TRBV12-3 or TRBV12-4 and TRBJ2-1; unclear D gene. CDR3 length: 13 residues. V was shortened by 2 bases and J by 5 bases, with 7 bases between the two germline ends. The CDR3 loop is CASSLTNHNEQFF. CDR3 bases: TGTGCCAGCAGTTTAACTAATCACAATGAGCAGTTCTTC.

This clonotype was seen a few times. This sequence joins TRBV18 and TRBJ2-3, with D possibly being TRBD1 (5 bases). This CDR3 is 15 amino acids long. V gave up 6 bases and J gave up 0 bases, with 13 bases separating them. Germline V gene data show CDR1 as KGHSH and CDR2 as LQKENI. The CDR3 sequence: CASSRTTTSTDTQYF. The CDR3 nucleotides read TGTGCCAGCTCTCGGACAACTACTAGCACAGATACGCAGTATTTT.

The rearrangement joins TRBV5-6 to TRBJ2-2; tentative D call: TRBD2 (5 bases). The CDR3 loop spans 15 amino acids. CDR1 is SGHDT, CDR2 YYEEEE, per germline. V was clipped by 2 bases and J by 6 bases, with 14 bases between them. DNA of the CDR3: TGTGCCAGCAGCTTCGTGTGGTCGGGGTCCGGGGAGCTGTTTTTT. It translates to CASSFVWSGSGELFF.

The chain combines TRBV28 with TRBJ2-7; perhaps TRBD1 as D (6 bases). This CDR3 region has 13 residues. V lost 8 bases and J lost 2, with 13 bases in between. CDR1 MDHEN and CDR2 SYDVKM come from the germline V gene. CDR3 nucleotide sequence: TGTGCCAGCGAGCGCAGGACAGCCTACGAGCAGTACTTC. The encoded protein is CASERRTAYEQYF.

The sample holds many counts of this clonotype. The V call is TRBV7-2, the J call TRBJ2-1; D call uncertain. Trimming removed 5 bases at V and 2 bases at J, with 4 bases between. Germline V gives CDR1 SGHTA, CDR2 FQGNSA. The length of the CDR3 is 12 residues. CDR3 sequence: CASSVTYNEQFF. For the CDR3, the DNA is TGTGCCAGCAGCGTAACCTACAATGAGCAGTTCTTC.

This clonotype has a count of ten or more. DNA for the CDR3: TGTGCCAGCAGCTTGGGCGCCGGGCCCACTGAAGCTTTCTTT. This codes for CASSLGAGPTEAFF. J is TRBJ1-1 and V is TRBV7-8; D uncertain. V lost 3 bases and J 4 bases, leaving 12 bases between the germline ends. The CDR3 spans 14 residues. Germline CDR1 SGHVS, CDR2 FQNEAQ.

This rearrangement joins TRBV29-1 to TRBJ1-2; the D is unclear. Germline V CDR1 and CDR2: SQVTM, ANQGSEA. V was shortened by 3 bases and J by 8 bases, with 16 bases between the two germline ends. This CDR3 is built from 13 residues. The CDR3 DNA sequence: TGCAGCGTTGACGAACGGGGTTCTAGCGGCTACACCTTC. It yields the protein CSVDERGSSGYTF.

The gene calls are TRBV25-1 and TRBJ2-7; no definite D call. Trimming took off 7 bases at V and 3 bases at J, with 10 bases between the two ends. The CDR3 spans 12 residues. Germline-derived CDR1 and CDR2 are MGHDK and SYGVNS. DNA of the CDR3: TGTGCCAGCATTCAGAACTACTACGAGCAGTACTTC. Its protein is CASIQNYYEQYF.

Notes on this clonotype: One junction end disagrees with the germline gene, perhaps due to a read error. CDR3: CASSGQGVVYELYF. The CDR3 region has the DNA TGTGCCAGCAGTGGGCAGGGGGTCGTGTACGAGCTGTACTTC. The rearrangement uses TRBV25-1 and TRBJ2-7; 7 positions match TRBD1. The CDR3 sequence is 14 residues long. From germline, CDR1 is MGHDK and CDR2 SYGVNS.

In this sample, this clonotype turned up many times. V is TRBV12-3 or TRBV12-4 and J is TRBJ2-1; no reliable D call. This CDR3 spans 14 amino acids. The germline V and J ends were trimmed by 3 bases and 0 bases, with 6 bases remaining between them. CDR3 sequence: CASSLRPSYNEQFF. CDR3 nucleotide sequence: TGTGCCAGCAGTTTGAGGCCCTCCTACAATGAGCAGTTCTTC.

This clonotype was found many times. J is TRBJ1-1 and V is TRBV9; unclear D gene. CDR3 size: 13 residues. Germline V CDR1 and CDR2: SGDLS, YYNGEE. Between the trimmed V and J ends, which lost 3 bases and 9 bases, there was a span of 15 bases. The CDR3 sequence: CASSAGPGPQAFF. The CDR3 DNA sequence: TGTGCCAGCAGCGCCGGGCCAGGCCCCCAAGCTTTCTTT.

The gene calls are TRBV4-1 and TRBJ2-1; no firm D call. Germline CDR1 is MGHRA and CDR2 is YSYEKL. Trimming removed 0 bases from V and 4 bases from J, with 4 bases in between. The CDR3 is made up of 13 amino acids. CDR3 region: CASSQETYNEQFF. Here the CDR3 DNA reads TGCGCCAGCAGCCAAGAGACTTACAATGAGCAGTTCTTC.

This clonotype occurred many times. The chain has TRBV6-2 or TRBV6-3 and TRBJ2-3; D is possibly TRBD1 or TRBD2 (5 bases each). V lost 0 bases and J lost 2, with 6 bases in between. CDR1 MNHEY and CDR2 SVGEGT come from the germline V gene. The CDR3 runs 14 residues. CDR3 sequence: CASSYSGTTDTQYF. As DNA, the CDR3 is TGTGCCAGCAGTTACTCCGGGACCACAGATACGCAGTATTTT.

There are a few counts of this clonotype. The chain has TRBV5-4 and TRBJ2-5; D unclear. Germline CDR1 is SGHNT and CDR2 is YYREEE (reference sequence). This CDR3 is 13 amino acids long. Trimming cost V 2 bases and J 2 bases, with 7 bases left between them. The CDR3 loop reads CASSFNGQETQYF. CDR3 nucleotides: TGTGCCAGCAGCTTCAACGGGCAAGAGACCCAGTACTTC.